This TCR beta chain stems from a study of blood T cell repertoires in COVID-19. As for the study in general: Samples representing acute and convalescent COVID-19 were sourced from the United States, Italy and Spain. Sources were T cells, B-cell-depleted T cells, or PBMCs; the material itself was cDNA or gDNA.

The table came from immunoSEQ multiplex PCR; TCRdb's copy has only in-frame clones and leaves some out. The table has some 250,000 clones, around 87% seen once. The V end lost 0 bases, the J end lost 3 bases, and 8 bases lay between the germline ends. Germline V gene sequence: CDR1 SGHRS, CDR2 YFSETQ. The CDR3 runs to 14 residues. The chain has TRBV5-1 and TRBJ2-3; possibly TRBD1 for D (6 bases). The material sequenced was peripheral blood. The receptor was derived from an older woman with active or convalescent COVID-19. CDR3 protein: CASSLGGPTDTQYF. The CDR3 DNA reads TGCGCCAGCAGCTTGGGGGGGCCGACAGATACGCAGTATTTT. The whole variable domain, filled in from reference TRBV5-1 and TRBJ2-3, reads KAGVTQTPRYLIKTRGQQVTLSCSPISGHRSVSWYQQTPGQGLQFLFEYFSETQRNKGNFPGRFSGRQFSNSRSEMNVSTLELGDSALYLCASSLGGPTDTQYFGPGTRLTVL.